The 2 T cell receptor beta chains reported below all come from one sample, sequenced in a study of blood T cells in healthy people across ages. A J-beta primer mix and a sample-barcoded 5' primer were used in a second PCR of roughly 6 to 11 cycles. MiXCR was run by TCRdb on the 5' RACE reads, yielding one entry per CDR3 protein. The sample holds 650,000 to 1,000,000 distinct CDR3 sequences; 35% to 40% are singletons and the top ten take over 10%. Material for sequencing was blood. The receptor set was obtained from a man aged 18 to 35 in good health.

The CDR3 DNA sequence: TGTGCCAGCAGCTTATCGGGGGAAGAACTGTTTTTT. Translating it yields CASSLSGEELFF. This chain uses TRBV7-9 with TRBJ1-4; D perhaps matches TRBD1 (5 bases). Between the trimmed V and J ends, which lost 2 bases and 12 bases, there was a span of 10 bases. The germline V gene has CDR1 SEHNR and CDR2 FQNEAQ (reference sequence). The CDR3 has 12 amino acids.

V is TRBV30 and J is TRBJ2-3; 8 nucleotides line up with TRBD1. The CDR3 covers 12 residues. V shed 5 bases and J 6 bases; nucleotides not matched to a gene: 4. Per germline, CDR1 GTSNPN and CDR2 SVGIG (reference sequence). CDR3 region: CAWDRGPDTQYF. CDR3 nucleotide sequence: TGTGCCTGGGACAGGGGCCCGGATACGCAGTATTTT.